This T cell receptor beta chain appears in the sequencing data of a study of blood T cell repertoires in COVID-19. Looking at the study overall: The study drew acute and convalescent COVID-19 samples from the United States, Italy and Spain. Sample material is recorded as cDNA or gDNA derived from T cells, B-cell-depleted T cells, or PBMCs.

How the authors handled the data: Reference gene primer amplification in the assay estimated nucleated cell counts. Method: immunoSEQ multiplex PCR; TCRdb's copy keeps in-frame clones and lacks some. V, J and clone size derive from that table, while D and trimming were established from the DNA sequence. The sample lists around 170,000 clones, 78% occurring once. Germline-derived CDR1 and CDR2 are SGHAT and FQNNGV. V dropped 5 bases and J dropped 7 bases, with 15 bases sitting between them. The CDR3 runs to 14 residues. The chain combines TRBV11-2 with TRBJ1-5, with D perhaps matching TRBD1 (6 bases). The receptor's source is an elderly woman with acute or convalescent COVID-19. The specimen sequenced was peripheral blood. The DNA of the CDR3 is TGTGCCAGCAGCCCGAATAGGGGGGGGCAGCCCCAGCATTTT. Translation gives CASSPNRGGQPQHF.